This T cell receptor (beta chain) emerged from a study of regulatory T cells in long-lasting Graves disease. About the study: Those Graves' patients who were newly diagnosed had been on antithyroid drugs under 3 months.

iRepertoire HTBI primers and Arm-PCR of CDR3 regions built TCR beta libraries. Each CDR3 protein gets one entry after TCRdb re-called the multiplex PCR reads with MiXCR. Of around 480,000 distinct CDR3 sequences in the sample, approximately 16% were seen once. The CDR3 is 16 residues long. J was trimmed by 2 bases and V by 2 bases; bases with no gene match: 8. From germline, CDR1 is MNHEY and CDR2 SMNVEV (reference sequence). Time point here: newly diagnosed GD, antithyroid drugs for less than 3 months. The TCR library was made from RNA that had been extracted from PBMCs in TRIzol. The same data also went into a second study, on T cells in Graves' hyperthyroidism and ophthalmopathy.

The rearrangement links TRBV27 to TRBJ1-1; TRBD1 matches at 7 bases. This specimen consisted of peripheral blood mononuclear cells (PBMCs), obtained at new diagnosis, from a patient treated with antithyroid drugs. The sequence was collected from a woman aged 35-65 years with Graves disease. The CDR3 bases are TGTGCCAGCAGTTTACCGACAGGGTCGGGCAACACTGAAGCTTTCTTT. Translating gives CASSLPTGSGNTEAFF.